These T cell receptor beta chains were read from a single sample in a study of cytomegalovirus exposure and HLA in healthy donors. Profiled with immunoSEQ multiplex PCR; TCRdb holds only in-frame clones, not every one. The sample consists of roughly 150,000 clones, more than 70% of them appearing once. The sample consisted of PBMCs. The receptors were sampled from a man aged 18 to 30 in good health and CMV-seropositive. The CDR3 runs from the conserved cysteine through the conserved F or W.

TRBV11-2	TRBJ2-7	CASSLDLVTVGLKYF
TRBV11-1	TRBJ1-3	CASSPGQTSSGNTIYF
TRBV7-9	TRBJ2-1	CASSPFGQVPFF
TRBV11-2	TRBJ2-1	CASSSRGYSSYNEQFF
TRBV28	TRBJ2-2	CASSPQLGVANTGELFF
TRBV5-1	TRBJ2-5	CASSLGGSGLQETQYF
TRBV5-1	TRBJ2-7	CASSPGQSTAYEQYF
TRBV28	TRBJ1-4	CASSPGLPNEKLFF
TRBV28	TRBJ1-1	CASSLLSRLNTEAFF
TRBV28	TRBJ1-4	CASSSWTDSTTNEKLFF
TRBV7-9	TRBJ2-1	CASSPLTRPDEQFF
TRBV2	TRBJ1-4	CASSSRGRSGQGNEKLFF
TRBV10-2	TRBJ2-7	CASSEGLAGGLFYEQYF
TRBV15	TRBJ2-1	CATRGLAGDRQSGEQFF
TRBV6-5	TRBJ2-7	CASSGGGVLNYEQYF
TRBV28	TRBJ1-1	CASSLEAGGTEAFF
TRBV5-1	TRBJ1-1	CASSLREMNTEAFF
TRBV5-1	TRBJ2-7	CASSTLAGEGEQYF
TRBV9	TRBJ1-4	CASSIGQHEKLFF
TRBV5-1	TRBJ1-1	CASSKDRGEAFF
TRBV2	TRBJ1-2	CASSLRTGDYGYTF
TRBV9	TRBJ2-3	CASSVVRGGSTDTQYF
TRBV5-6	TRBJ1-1	CASSFRQGFAPEAFF
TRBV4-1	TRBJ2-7	CASSQDTSGRIYEQYF
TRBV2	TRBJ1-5	CASSVQGSFPPQHF
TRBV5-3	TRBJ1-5	CARSHRGTGGGRSNQPQHF
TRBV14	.	CASSPGTGYEQYF
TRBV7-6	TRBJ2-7	CASSKQGGFSGSSYEQYF
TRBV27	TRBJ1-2	CASSFRSNYGYTF
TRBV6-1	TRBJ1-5	CASSVTGFQPQHF
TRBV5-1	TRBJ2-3	CASSWAGDSTDTQYF